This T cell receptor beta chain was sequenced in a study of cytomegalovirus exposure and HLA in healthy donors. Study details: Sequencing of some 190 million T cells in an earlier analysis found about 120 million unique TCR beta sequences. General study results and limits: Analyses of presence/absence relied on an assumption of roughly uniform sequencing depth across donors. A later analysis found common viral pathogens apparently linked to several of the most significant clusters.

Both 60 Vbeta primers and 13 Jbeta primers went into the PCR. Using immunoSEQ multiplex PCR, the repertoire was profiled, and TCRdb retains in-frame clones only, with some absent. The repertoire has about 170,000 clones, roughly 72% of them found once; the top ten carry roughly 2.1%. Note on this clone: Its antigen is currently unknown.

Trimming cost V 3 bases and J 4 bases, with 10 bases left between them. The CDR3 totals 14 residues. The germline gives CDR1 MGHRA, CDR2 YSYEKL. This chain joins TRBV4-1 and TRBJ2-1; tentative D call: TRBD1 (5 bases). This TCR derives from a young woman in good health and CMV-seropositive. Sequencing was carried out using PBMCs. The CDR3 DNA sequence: TGCGCCAGCAGCCACGTACAGGAATACAATGAGCAGTTCTTC. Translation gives CASSHVQEYNEQFF.